The 22 T cell receptor beta chains presented below share a single source sample, sequenced in a study of blood T cell repertoires in COVID-19. Assay: immunoSEQ multiplex PCR; the TCRdb copy retains only in-frame clones and omits some. This table has a few hundred thousand clones, 70% to 90% appearing once. Sample: peripheral blood. These receptors were collected from a man between 35 and 55 years old with acute or convalescent COVID-19.

The chain has TRBV5-6 and TRBJ2-5, with 8 bases identical to TRBD2. The CDR3 loop spans 19 amino acids. V shed 4 bases, J shed 0 bases, and the junction held 17 bases outside the gene matches. Germline V lookup: CDR1 SGHDT, CDR2 YYEEEE. Here the CDR3 reads CASSPYHGTRPKDQETQYF. CDR3 bases: TGTGCCAGCAGCCCTTATCATGGGACTAGGCCAAAAGACCAAGAGACCCAGTACTTC.

The gene calls are TRBV5-4 and TRBJ2-2, with TRBD2 matching over 8 bases. Germline V gene lookup returns CDR1 SGHNT and CDR2 YYREEE (reference sequence). The CDR3 loop spans 14 amino acids. With 7 bases clipped from V and 2 bases from J, the junction kept 4 bases outside the gene matches. The CDR3 reads CASDAGGNTGELFF. Written as DNA, the CDR3 is TGTGCCAGCGACGCGGGGGGCAACACCGGGGAGCTGTTTTTT.

The CDR3 loop is CATSPRNTGELFF. In nucleotides, the CDR3 is TGTGCCACCTCGCCTAGGAACACCGGGGAGCTGTTTTTT. This chain joins TRBV9 and TRBJ2-2, with D unclear. Trimming stripped 9 bases from V and 1 base from J, with 10 bases between. Germline V gene sequence: CDR1 SGDLS, CDR2 YYNGEE. The CDR3 consists of 13 residues.

The chain combines TRBV6-5 with TRBJ1-2; 8 bases match TRBD1. From germline, CDR1 is MNHEY and CDR2 SVGAGI. With 5 bases clipped from V and 4 bases from J, the junction kept 9 bases outside the gene matches. The CDR3 runs to 15 residues. The CDR3 here is CASSPTSDRGYGYTF. CDR3 in DNA: TGTGCCAGCAGTCCAACCTCTGACAGGGGCTATGGCTACACCTTC.

The chain employs TRBV28 and TRBJ1-5; D remains unclear. CDR1 is MDHEN, CDR2 SYDVKM, per germline. The CDR3 extends over 15 amino acids. V shed 6 bases and J shed 3 bases, with 15 bases lying between them. CDR3 protein: CASSLGRAHNQPQHF. CDR3 DNA sequence: TGTGCCAGCAGCCTAGGGCGGGCTCACAATCAGCCCCAGCATTTT.

The chain has TRBV19 and TRBJ1-2; 9 bases are shared with TRBD1. CDR3 length equals 13 residues. Losses at the gene ends were 7 bases for V and 3 bases for J; bases not matched to a gene: 3. The germline gives CDR1 LNHDA, CDR2 SQIVND (reference sequence). The CDR3, as DNA: TGTGCCAGTAACCGACAGGGGGACTATGGCTACACCTTC. It codes for CASNRQGDYGYTF.

This clone was observed a handful of times. The chain links TRBV5-1 to TRBJ1-3; 7 nucleotides align to TRBD1. The CDR3 spans 16 residues. With 0 bases clipped from V and 8 bases from J, the junction kept 11 bases outside the gene matches. Per germline, CDR1 SGHRS and CDR2 YFSETQ. The CDR3 sequence: CASSLGTGSKGDTIYF. The CDR3 DNA follows: TGCGCCAGCAGCTTGGGGACAGGATCGAAAGGTGACACCATATATTTT.

The chain is built from TRBV11-2 and TRBJ2-5; 8 nucleotides agree with TRBD1. This CDR3 spans 15 amino acids. The V and J ends lost 3 bases and 3 bases, in that order; junction bases with no gene match: 6. CDR1 is SGHAT and CDR2 is FQNNGV in the germline V gene. CDR3 nucleotides: TGTGCCAGCAGCTTGAGCCGACAGGGGAAAGAGACCCAGTACTTC. Residues: CASSLSRQGKETQYF.

J is TRBJ1-2 and V is TRBV28; D call uncertain. With 2 bases removed from V and 1 base from J, the gap between germline ends came to 5 bases. The CDR3 length is 13 residues. From germline, CDR1 is MDHEN and CDR2 SYDVKM. In DNA, the CDR3 is TGTGCCAGCAGTTTACCCTATAACTATGGCTACACCTTC. Its translation is CASSLPYNYGYTF.

The rearrangement uses TRBV27 and TRBJ2-5; 10 positions agree with TRBD2. Germline V lookup: CDR1 MNHEY, CDR2 SMNVEV (reference sequence). J lost 3 bases, V lost 4 bases, and 11 bases had no gene match. The CDR3 sequence is 17 residues long. CDR3 sequence reads: CASSWSGRAASKETQYF. The CDR3 bases are TGTGCCAGCAGTTGGAGCGGGAGGGCCGCTTCCAAAGAGACCCAGTACTTC.

The V and J genes are TRBV19 and TRBJ2-1; TRBD1 matches at 7 bases. The CDR3 is 14 amino acids. Germline trimming cut 2 bases from V and 8 bases from J; bases unmatched to any gene: 6. Looked up from germline, CDR1 is LNHDA and CDR2 is SQIVND (reference sequence). CDR3 DNA sequence: TGTGCCAGTAGTATATCAGGGGGAGCTCATGAGCAGTTCTTC. Protein: CASSISGGAHEQFF.

With regard to this clone: A junction end diverges from the germline sequence, so it may reflect a read error. The V gene is TRBV19, the J gene TRBJ2-1; TRBD1 might be the D (6 bases). Per the germline V gene, CDR1 is LNHDA and CDR2 is SQIVND (reference sequence). This CDR3 contains 13 residues. This CDR3 is CASSIDRGGEGVF. Written as DNA, the CDR3 is TGTGCCAGTAGTATAGATCGTGGTGGCGAGGGGGTCTTC.

In this sample, this clone turned up a few times. CDR3 coding DNA: TGTGCCAGCAGCTTAGGCCTCGGTAATTCACCCCTCCACTTT. Translation gives CASSLGLGNSPLHF. The chain couples TRBV13 to TRBJ1-6; no reliable D call. This CDR3 contains 14 residues. Germline V gives CDR1 PRHDT, CDR2 FYEKMQ (reference sequence). The V and J ends lost 0 bases and 6 bases respectively, with 6 bases between them.

This clone occurred once. The chain couples TRBV29-1 to TRBJ2-5; D is possibly TRBD1 (5 bases). V was shortened by 4 bases and J by 0 bases, with 9 bases between the two germline ends. The germline V gene has CDR1 SQVTM and CDR2 ANQGSEA. CDR3 length equals 13 residues. The CDR3 DNA reads as TGCAGCGTTGTCAGGGAATACCAAGAGACCCAGTACTTC. Its protein is CSVVREYQETQYF.

A single count supports this clone. The rearrangement joins TRBV6-5 to TRBJ1-1, with TRBD1 as a possible D gene (5 bases). The CDR3 is made up of 15 amino acids. Germline lookup yields CDR1 MNHEY and CDR2 SVGAGI. Between the trimmed V and J ends, which lost 6 bases and 2 bases, there was a span of 16 bases. This CDR3 is CASSLEGVFNTEAFF. CDR3 nucleotide sequence: TGTGCCAGCAGCCTAGAAGGGGTCTTCAACACTGAAGCTTTCTTT.

This chain links TRBV27 with TRBJ2-2; 9 positions match TRBD2. The CDR3 totals 19 residues. Germline V CDR1 and CDR2: MNHEY, SMNVEV (reference sequence). The V segment lost 5 bases and the J segment 0 bases; nucleotides outside the gene matches: 13. CDR3: CASSRGVAGDVANTGELFF. The CDR3 DNA reads as TGTGCCAGCAGTCGCGGGGTAGCGGGAGATGTGGCGAACACCGGGGAGCTGTTTTTT.

The genes are TRBV3-1 (or the pseudogene TRBV3-2) and TRBJ1-5, with 7 bases matching TRBD1. Per germline, CDR1 LGHDT and CDR2 YNNKEL (reference sequence). V was clipped by 2 bases and J by 5 bases; unmatched bases: 3. CDR3 length: 14 amino acids. The CDR3, as DNA: TGTGCCAGCAGCCAACGACAGGGCCATCAGCCCCAGCATTTT. It yields the protein CASSQRQGHQPQHF.

The chain combines TRBV3-1 (or the pseudogene TRBV3-2) with TRBJ1-1; D might be TRBD1 (6 bases). Germline assignment: CDR1 LGHDT and CDR2 YNNKEL (reference sequence). V was shortened by 6 bases and J by 4 bases, with 12 bases between the two germline ends. The length of the CDR3 is 13 residues. In DNA form, the CDR3 reads TGTGCCAGCAGACGAAGGGGGGGCACTGAAGCTTTCTTT. Protein product: CASRRRGGTEAFF.

CDR3 sequence: CASSQGGLNTEAFF. The CDR3 nucleotides are TGTGCCAGCAGCCAAGGCGGGTTGAACACTGAAGCTTTCTTT. The rearrangement uses TRBV4-2 and TRBJ1-1, with D unresolved. Trimming shortened V by 1 base and J by 0 bases, and 6 bases separated the two germline ends. Germline CDR1 is LGHNA and CDR2 is YNFKEQ. The CDR3 sequence is 14 residues long.

The rearrangement joins TRBV6-5 to TRBJ2-1; possibly TRBD2 for D (6 bases). V shed 2 bases and J shed 4 bases, with 6 bases lying between them. Germline V gives CDR1 MNHEY, CDR2 SVGAGI. The CDR3 spans 13 residues. The CDR3 DNA reads as TGTGCCAGCAGTTACAGCGGGTACAATGAGCAGTTCTTC. Translation gives CASSYSGYNEQFF.

In its sample, this clone was seen a few times. The V gene is TRBV9, the J gene TRBJ1-2; no firm D call. V lost 2 bases and J lost 0, with 11 bases in between. Looked up from germline, CDR1 is SGDLS and CDR2 is YYNGEE. This CDR3 spans 15 amino acids. The chain's CDR3 is CASSVPGLANYGYTF. The CDR3 nucleotides are TGTGCCAGCAGCGTCCCAGGACTCGCTAACTATGGCTACACCTTC.

CDR3 sequence (DNA): TGTGCCAGCAGCTTGGATGGCAGGGAGACCCAGTACTTC. This gives the protein CASSLDGRETQYF. The chain recombines TRBV5-4 with TRBJ2-5; D ambiguous. Trimming cost V 0 bases and J 5 bases, with 8 bases left between them. In germline, CDR1 is SGHNT, CDR2 YYREEE (reference sequence). The CDR3 has 13 residues.